This T cell receptor beta chain was profiled in a study of cytomegalovirus exposure and HLA in healthy donors. Study observations and caveats: A missense variant in DCLRE1C was later tied to TCR beta V- and J-gene trimming.

The CDR3 spans 16 residues. The germline gives CDR1 SGHRS, CDR2 YFSETQ. V trimming: 5 bases; J trimming: 5 bases; junction bases outside the gene matches: 12. In the PCR, 60 Vbeta and 13 Jbeta primers were used. The table came from immunoSEQ multiplex PCR; TCRdb's copy has only in-frame clones and leaves some out. The data contain about 200,000 clones, under 85% of them singletons. This clone is a singleton in its sample. Its specificity is not known. The sequencing sample was made of PBMCs. The sequence was obtained from a middle-aged man in good health and CMV-seronegative. The J gene is TRBJ1-1, the V gene TRBV5-1; 10 bases are shared with TRBD1. CDR3 protein: CASRSGTGVITTEAFF. The CDR3 nucleotides read TGCGCCAGCAGAAGTGGGACAGGGGTGATAACGACTGAAGCTTTCTTT.